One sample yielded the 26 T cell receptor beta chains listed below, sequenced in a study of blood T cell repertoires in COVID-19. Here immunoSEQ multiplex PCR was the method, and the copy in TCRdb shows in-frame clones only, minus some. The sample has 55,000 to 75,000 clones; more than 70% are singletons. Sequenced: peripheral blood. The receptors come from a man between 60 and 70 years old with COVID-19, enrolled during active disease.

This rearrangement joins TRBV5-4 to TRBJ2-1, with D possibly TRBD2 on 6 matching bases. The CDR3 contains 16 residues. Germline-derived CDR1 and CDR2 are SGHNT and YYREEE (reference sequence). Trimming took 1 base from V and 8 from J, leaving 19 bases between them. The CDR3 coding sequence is TGTGCCAGCAGCTTGTCGGTCCGTAAACCGGGGGATGAGCAGTTCTTC. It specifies CASSLSVRKPGDEQFF.

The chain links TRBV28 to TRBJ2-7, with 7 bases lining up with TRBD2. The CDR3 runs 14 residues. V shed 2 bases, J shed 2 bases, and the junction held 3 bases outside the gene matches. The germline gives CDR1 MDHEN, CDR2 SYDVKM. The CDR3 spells CASSLNGGTYEQYF. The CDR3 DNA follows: TGTGCCAGCAGTTTAAACGGGGGGACCTACGAGCAGTACTTC.

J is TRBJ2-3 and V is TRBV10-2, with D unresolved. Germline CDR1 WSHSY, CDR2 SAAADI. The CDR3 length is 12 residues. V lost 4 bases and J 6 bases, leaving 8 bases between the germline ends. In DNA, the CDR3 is TGCGCCAGCAGTGTTTCCTCGGATACGCAGTATTTT. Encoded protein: CASSVSSDTQYF.

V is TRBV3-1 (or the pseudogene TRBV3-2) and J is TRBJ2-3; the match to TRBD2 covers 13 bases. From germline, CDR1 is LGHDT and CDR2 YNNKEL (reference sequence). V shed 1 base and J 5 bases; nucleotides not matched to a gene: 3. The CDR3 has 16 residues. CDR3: CASSQGTSGGRDTQYF. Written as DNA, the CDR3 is TGTGCCAGCAGCCAAGGGACTAGCGGGGGTCGAGATACGCAGTATTTT.

CDR3 coding DNA: TGTGCCAGCAGCCCCGGGACAGCTTCGAACACCGGGGAGCTGTTTTTT. As protein: CASSPGTASNTGELFF. V is TRBV7-7 and J is TRBJ2-2, with 7 positions matching TRBD1. The germline gives CDR1 SSHAT, CDR2 FNYEAQ (reference sequence). V dropped 5 bases and J dropped 0; count of bases not matched to a gene: 6. The CDR3 sequence is 16 residues long.

CDR3 in amino acids: CASSESGRGTEAFF. CDR3 DNA sequence: TGTGCCAGCAGTGAATCAGGGCGTGGCACTGAAGCTTTCTTT. The J gene is TRBJ1-1, the V gene TRBV2; tentative D call: TRBD1 (5 bases). This CDR3 has 14 amino acids. Trimming took off 2 bases at V and 4 bases at J, with 11 bases between the two ends. Germline V gives CDR1 SNHLY, CDR2 FYNNEI.

CDR3 residues: CASRPSGAAAGELFF. CDR3 DNA sequence: TGTGCCAGCAGACCCAGCGGGGCGGCGGCCGGGGAGCTGTTTTTT. The genes are TRBV27 and TRBJ2-2, with 7 bases fitting TRBD2. Trimming cost V 6 bases and J 6 bases; bases outside gene matches: 10. This CDR3 is built from 15 residues. Germline values: CDR1 MNHEY, CDR2 SMNVEV (reference sequence).

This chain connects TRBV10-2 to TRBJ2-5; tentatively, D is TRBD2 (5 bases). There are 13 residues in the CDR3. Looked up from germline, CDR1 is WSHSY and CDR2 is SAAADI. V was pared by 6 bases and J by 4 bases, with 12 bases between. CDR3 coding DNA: TGCGCCAGCAGACGGGGAACGGGAGAGACCCAGTACTTC. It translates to CASRRGTGETQYF.

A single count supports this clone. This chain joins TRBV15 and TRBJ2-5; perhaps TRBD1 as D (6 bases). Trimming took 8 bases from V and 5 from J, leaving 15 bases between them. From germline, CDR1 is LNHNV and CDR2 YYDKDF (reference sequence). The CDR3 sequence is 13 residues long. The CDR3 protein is CATGKQGHETQYF. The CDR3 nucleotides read TGTGCCACCGGTAAGCAGGGGCACGAGACCCAGTACTTC. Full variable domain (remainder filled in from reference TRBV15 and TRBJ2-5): DAMVIQNPRYQVTQFGKPVTLSCSQTLNHNVMYWYQQKSSQAPKLLFHYYDKDFNNEADTPDNFQSRRPNTSFCFLDIRSPGLGDTAMYLCATGKQGHETQYFGPGTRLLVL.

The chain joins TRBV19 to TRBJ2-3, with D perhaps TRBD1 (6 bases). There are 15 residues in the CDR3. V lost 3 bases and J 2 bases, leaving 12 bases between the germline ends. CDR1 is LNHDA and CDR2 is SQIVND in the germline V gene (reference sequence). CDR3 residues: CASSIQGGTTDTQYF. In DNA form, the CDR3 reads TGTGCCAGTAGTATTCAAGGGGGAACCACAGATACGCAGTATTTT.

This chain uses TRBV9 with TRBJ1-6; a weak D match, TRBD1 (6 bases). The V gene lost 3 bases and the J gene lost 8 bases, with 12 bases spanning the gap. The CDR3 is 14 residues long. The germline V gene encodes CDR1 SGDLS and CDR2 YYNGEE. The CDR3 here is CASSGTGWYSPLHF. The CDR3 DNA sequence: TGTGCCAGCAGCGGAACAGGGTGGTATTCACCCCTCCACTTT.

The chain's CDR3 is CASSLGGAAPDTQYF. CDR3 nucleotides: TGTGCCAGCAGTTTGGGGGGGGCGGCGCCAGATACGCAGTATTTT. This chain connects TRBV6-5 to TRBJ2-3, with D possibly being TRBD2 (7 bases). V lost 4 bases and J 4 bases, leaving 15 bases between the germline ends. The CDR3 totals 15 residues. From germline, CDR1 is MNHEY and CDR2 SVGAGI.

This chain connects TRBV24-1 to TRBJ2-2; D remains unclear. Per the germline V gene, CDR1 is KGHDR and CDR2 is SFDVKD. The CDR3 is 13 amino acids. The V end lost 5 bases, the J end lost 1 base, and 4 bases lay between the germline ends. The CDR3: CATSVQNTGELFF. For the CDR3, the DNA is TGTGCCACCAGTGTTCAGAACACCGGGGAGCTGTTTTTT.

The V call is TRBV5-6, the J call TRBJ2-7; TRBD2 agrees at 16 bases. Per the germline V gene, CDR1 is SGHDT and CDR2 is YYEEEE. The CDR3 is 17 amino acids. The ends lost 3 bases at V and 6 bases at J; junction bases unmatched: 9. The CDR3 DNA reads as TGTGCCAGCAGCTACGGGCCGGGACTAGCGGGAGGGCTCGAGCAGTACTTC. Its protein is CASSYGPGLAGGLEQYF.

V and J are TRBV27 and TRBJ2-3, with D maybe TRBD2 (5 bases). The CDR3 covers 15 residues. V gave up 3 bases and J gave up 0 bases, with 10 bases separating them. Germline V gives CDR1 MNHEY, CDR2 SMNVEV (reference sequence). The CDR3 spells CASSLVRTSTDTQYF. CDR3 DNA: TGTGCCAGCAGTTTGGTGCGGACTAGCACAGATACGCAGTATTTT.

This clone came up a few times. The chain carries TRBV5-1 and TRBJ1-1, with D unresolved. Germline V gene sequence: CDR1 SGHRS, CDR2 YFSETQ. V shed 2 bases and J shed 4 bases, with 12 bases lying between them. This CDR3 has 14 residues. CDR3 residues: CASSFRPRGTEAFF. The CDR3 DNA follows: TGCGCCAGCAGCTTTAGACCTCGGGGCACTGAAGCTTTCTTT.

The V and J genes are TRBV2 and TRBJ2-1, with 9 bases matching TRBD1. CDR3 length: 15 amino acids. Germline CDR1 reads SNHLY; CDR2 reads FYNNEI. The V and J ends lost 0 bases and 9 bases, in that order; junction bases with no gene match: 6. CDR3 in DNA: TGTGCCAGCAGTGAAGCAGTACAGGGGGCTGGTGAGCAGTTCTTC. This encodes CASSEAVQGAGEQFF.

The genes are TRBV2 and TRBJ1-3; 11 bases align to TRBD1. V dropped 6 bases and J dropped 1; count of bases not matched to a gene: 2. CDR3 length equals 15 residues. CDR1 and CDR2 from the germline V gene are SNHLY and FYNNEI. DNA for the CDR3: TGTGCCAGCAGCGGGACAGGGGGATCTGGAAACACCATATATTTT. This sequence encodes CASSGTGGSGNTIYF.

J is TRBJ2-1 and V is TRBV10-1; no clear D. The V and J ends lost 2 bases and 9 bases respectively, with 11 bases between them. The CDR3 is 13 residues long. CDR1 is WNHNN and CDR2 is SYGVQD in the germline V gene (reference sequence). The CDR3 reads CASSETPLVEQFF. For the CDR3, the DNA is TGCGCCAGCAGTGAGACTCCGTTGGTTGAGCAGTTCTTC.

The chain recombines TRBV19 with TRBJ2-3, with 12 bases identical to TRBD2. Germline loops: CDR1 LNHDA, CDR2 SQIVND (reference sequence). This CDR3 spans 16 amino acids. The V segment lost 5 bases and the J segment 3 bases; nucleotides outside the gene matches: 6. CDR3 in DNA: TGTGCCAGTAGTTCACGGACTAGCGGGGATACAGATACGCAGTATTTT. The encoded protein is CASSSRTSGDTDTQYF.

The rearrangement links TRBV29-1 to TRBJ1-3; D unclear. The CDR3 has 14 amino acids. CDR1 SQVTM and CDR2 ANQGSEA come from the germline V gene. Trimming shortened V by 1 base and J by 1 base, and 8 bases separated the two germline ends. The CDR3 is CSVEGTRSGNTIYF. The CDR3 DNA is TGCAGCGTTGAAGGCACTCGGTCTGGAAACACCATATATTTT.

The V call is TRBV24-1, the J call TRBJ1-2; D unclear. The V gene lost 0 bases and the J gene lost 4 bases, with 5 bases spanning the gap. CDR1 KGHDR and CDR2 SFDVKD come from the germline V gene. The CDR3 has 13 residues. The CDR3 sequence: CATSDLPGYGYTF. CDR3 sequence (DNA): TGTGCCACCAGTGATTTGCCAGGCTATGGCTACACCTTC.

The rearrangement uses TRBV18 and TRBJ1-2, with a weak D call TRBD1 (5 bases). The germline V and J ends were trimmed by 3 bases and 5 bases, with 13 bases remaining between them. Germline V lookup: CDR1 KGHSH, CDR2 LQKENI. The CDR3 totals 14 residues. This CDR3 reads CASSPSGDEYGYTF. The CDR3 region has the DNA TGTGCCAGCTCACCTTCGGGGGACGAGTATGGCTACACCTTC.

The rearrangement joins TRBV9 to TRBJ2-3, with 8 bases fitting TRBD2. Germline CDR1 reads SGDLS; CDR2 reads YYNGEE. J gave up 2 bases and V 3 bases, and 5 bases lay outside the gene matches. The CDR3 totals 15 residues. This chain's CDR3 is CASSAYSGATDTQYF. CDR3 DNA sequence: TGTGCCAGCAGCGCATATAGCGGGGCCACAGATACGCAGTATTTT.

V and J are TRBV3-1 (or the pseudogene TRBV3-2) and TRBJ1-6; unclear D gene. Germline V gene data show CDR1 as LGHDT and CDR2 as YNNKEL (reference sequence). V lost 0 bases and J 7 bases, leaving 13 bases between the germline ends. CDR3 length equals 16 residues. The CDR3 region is CASSQDSVFPNSPLHF. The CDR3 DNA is TGTGCCAGCAGCCAAGATTCGGTCTTCCCGAATTCACCCCTCCACTTT.

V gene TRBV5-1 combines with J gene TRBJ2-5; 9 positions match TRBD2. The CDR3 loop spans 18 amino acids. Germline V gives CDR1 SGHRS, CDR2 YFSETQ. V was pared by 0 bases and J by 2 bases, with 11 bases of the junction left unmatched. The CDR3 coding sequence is TGCGCCAGCAGCTTGGGTTATAGTAGCGGGAGACTTCAAGAGACCCAGTACTTC. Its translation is CASSLGYSSGRLQETQYF.